A single sample is the source of the 31 T cell receptor beta chains below, sequenced in a study of CD8+ T cells in alopecia areata. cDNA prepared by RNA extraction and subsequent reverse transcription served as the template for sequencing. Measured with immunoSEQ multiplex PCR; TCRdb has only the in-frame clones, and not every one. The sample consists of fewer than 150,000 clones, approximately 53% of them appearing once. Specimen: CD4+ T cells sorted from blood, collected at week 0. The receptor source for this set is a human donor with alopecia areata.

The chain couples TRBV27 to TRBJ1-5, with D unclear. Trimming took off 6 bases at V and 0 bases at J, with 15 bases between the two ends. The CDR3 consists of 16 residues. Per the germline V gene, CDR1 is MNHEY and CDR2 is SMNVEV (reference sequence). CDR3 protein: CASRPDMGISNQPQHF. The CDR3, as DNA: TGTGCCAGCAGACCCGACATGGGGATTAGCAATCAGCCCCAGCATTTT.

This clone appeared a few times. The V and J genes are TRBV4-2 and TRBJ2-1, with D uncertain. Germline V gene sequence: CDR1 LGHNA, CDR2 YNFKEQ. The CDR3 covers 13 residues. The V end was cut by 2 bases, the J end by 7 bases, with 9 bases between. This CDR3 reads CASSQPDRNEQFF. CDR3 coding DNA: TGTGCCAGCAGCCAACCGGACCGGAATGAGCAGTTCTTC.

Only one count was recorded for this clone. The J gene is TRBJ1-4, the V gene TRBV18; D gene ambiguous. Germline V gene data show CDR1 as KGHSH and CDR2 as LQKENI. V lost 4 bases to trimming and J lost 4 bases, with 7 bases between them. The CDR3 loop spans 13 amino acids. The CDR3 DNA follows: TGTGCCAGCTCACGAGAGGGTAATGAAAAACTGTTTTTT. Its translation is CASSREGNEKLFF.

CDR3 amino acids: CASSFTSGTYEQYF. CDR3 sequence (DNA): TGTGCCAGCAGCTTCACTAGCGGGACCTACGAGCAGTACTTC. J is TRBJ2-7 and V is TRBV7-2; 10 bases align to TRBD2. CDR1 and CDR2 (germline): SGHTA, FQGNSA. This CDR3 contains 14 residues. With V trimmed by 3 bases and J by 2 bases, 1 base remained unmatched.

The rearrangement joins TRBV7-9 to TRBJ2-7; 9 nucleotides match TRBD2. Germline V CDR1 and CDR2: SEHNR, FQNEAQ (reference sequence). This CDR3 is built from 17 residues. Unmatched junction bases numbered 6, after V lost 0 bases and J lost 0 bases. The CDR3 is CASSLALAGLSSYEQYF. CDR3 sequence (DNA): TGTGCCAGCAGCTTAGCCCTAGCGGGATTAAGCTCCTACGAGCAGTACTTC. Supplemented by reference TRBV7-9 and TRBJ2-7, the full variable domain reads DTGVSQNPRHKITKRGQNVTFRCDPISEHNRLYWYRQTLGQGPEFLTYFQNEAQLEKSRLLSDRFSAERPKGSFSTLEIQRTEQGDSAMYLCASSLALAGLSSYEQYFGPGTRLTVT.

The CDR3, as DNA: TGCGCCAGCAAGAAGACAGGTATGGCGACGGACGGTGAAGCTTTCTTT. Protein: CASKKTGMATDGEAFF. The chain employs TRBV5-1 and TRBJ1-1, with a tentative D call TRBD1 (6 bases). Trimming removed 6 bases at V and 7 bases at J, with 25 bases between. Germline lookup yields CDR1 SGHRS and CDR2 YFSETQ. The CDR3 length is 16 residues.

The chain couples TRBV2 to TRBJ2-5, with TRBD2 identical over 9 bases. The germline gives CDR1 SNHLY, CDR2 FYNNEI. V lost 2 bases and J lost 4; bases outside the gene matches: 8. The CDR3 loop spans 16 amino acids. DNA for the CDR3: TGTGCCAGCAGTGAAAATATAGCGGGAGCCGGAGAGACCCAGTACTTC. Encoded protein: CASSENIAGAGETQYF.

V usage is TRBV19 and J usage is TRBJ2-1, with 7 bases identical to TRBD1. V was clipped by 7 bases and J by 5 bases; unmatched bases: 11. CDR1 is LNHDA and CDR2 is SQIVND in the germline V gene (reference sequence). CDR3 size: 15 residues. DNA of the CDR3: TGTGCCAGTATGGACAGGACAGACTATAACAATGAGCAGTTCTTC. Translated, it gives CASMDRTDYNNEQFF.

V usage is TRBV2 and J usage is TRBJ2-3, with D unclear. CDR1 is SNHLY and CDR2 is FYNNEI in the germline V gene. This CDR3 comprises 14 residues. The germline V and J ends were trimmed by 4 bases and 0 bases, with 8 bases remaining between them. The CDR3 DNA is TGTGCCAGCAGTGCGGACGAGAGCACAGATACGCAGTATTTT. Its translation: CASSADESTDTQYF.

The rearrangement links TRBV9 to TRBJ2-2; 7 bases fit TRBD2. CDR1 is SGDLS and CDR2 is YYNGEE in the germline V gene. V lost 2 bases and J lost 1; bases outside the gene matches: 2. The length of the CDR3 is 15 residues. The CDR3 reads CASSVSGWNTGELFF. CDR3 in DNA: TGTGCCAGCAGCGTTAGCGGGTGGAACACCGGGGAGCTGTTTTTT.

CDR3 in amino acids: CATHSPMNTEAFF. The CDR3 DNA reads TGTGCCACCCACTCGCCCATGAACACTGAAGCTTTCTTT. The V and J genes are TRBV28 and TRBJ1-1, with D unclear. With 10 bases removed from V and 0 bases from J, the gap between germline ends came to 12 bases. CDR3 length: 13 residues. Per germline, CDR1 MDHEN and CDR2 SYDVKM.

J is TRBJ1-4 and V is TRBV4-3; 7 nucleotides agree with TRBD1. V lost 4 bases to trimming and J lost 8 bases; unmatched junction nucleotides: 13. The CDR3 contains 16 residues. Germline V gene sequence: CDR1 LGHNA, CDR2 YSLEER. The CDR3 DNA reads TGCGCCAGCAGCCCCGGAATTCTTAGGGGGCTCGAAAAACTGTTTTTT. The encoded protein is CASSPGILRGLEKLFF.

A few counts support this clone. V gene TRBV7-2 combines with J gene TRBJ2-3, with TRBD2 identical over 11 bases. The length of the CDR3 is 18 residues. Looked up from germline, CDR1 is SGHTA and CDR2 is FQGNSA. The trim removed 1 base at V and 4 bases at J, leaving 10 bases unmatched. Written as DNA, the CDR3 is TGTGCCAGCAGCTTAGGTCCTAGCGGGGGGTATTATGCAGATACGCAGTATTTT. Encoded protein: CASSLGPSGGYYADTQYF.

The rearrangement links TRBV7-9 to TRBJ1-1; 9 bases are a match to TRBD1. The CDR3 consists of 13 residues. V shed 6 bases and J 11 bases; nucleotides not matched to a gene: 10. CDR1 and CDR2 (germline): SEHNR, FQNEAQ (reference sequence). CDR3 amino acids: CASRWTGDSGAFF. The CDR3 nucleotides read TGTGCCAGCAGGTGGACAGGGGATAGTGGGGCTTTCTTT.

This clone appeared a few times. The V and J genes are TRBV4-1 and TRBJ1-4, with D unresolved. The length of the CDR3 is 15 residues. V dropped 4 bases and J dropped 2 bases, with 11 bases sitting between them. The germline CDR1 and CDR2 sequences are MGHRA and YSYEKL. The CDR3 nucleotides are TGCGCCAGCAGCCCCCGGACGGCTACTAATGAAAAACTGTTTTTT. Translated, it gives CASSPRTATNEKLFF.

The CDR3 region is CAWGYSSTDTQYF. The CDR3 DNA is TGTGCCTGGGGGTACAGTAGCACAGATACGCAGTATTTT. The chain is built from TRBV30 and TRBJ2-3; D uncertain. Germline V gives CDR1 GTSNPN, CDR2 SVGIG (reference sequence). Deletions cut 5 bases from V and 0 bases from J, with 9 bases between. The CDR3 sequence is 13 residues long.

This chain connects TRBV2 to TRBJ2-5; the match to TRBD2 covers 7 bases. The CDR3 spans 14 residues. V was clipped by 1 base and J by 4 bases; unmatched bases: 3. CDR1 is SNHLY and CDR2 is FYNNEI in the germline V gene. CDR3 sequence reads: CASSEVGLGETQYF. CDR3 sequence (DNA): TGTGCCAGCAGTGAAGTTGGACTAGGAGAGACCCAGTACTTC.

The chain couples TRBV5-1 to TRBJ1-5; tentative D call: TRBD1 (5 bases). V lost 5 bases and J 4 bases, leaving 10 bases between the germline ends. Germline V gene lookup returns CDR1 SGHRS and CDR2 YFSETQ. CDR3 length: 13 residues. The CDR3 DNA is TGCGCCAGCAGTCCAGGGAGAAATCAGCCCCAGCATTTT. This translates into CASSPGRNQPQHF.

The gene calls are TRBV7-2 and TRBJ1-1; possibly TRBD1 for D (5 bases). V dropped 7 bases and J dropped 10 bases, with 22 bases sitting between them. From germline, CDR1 is SGHTA and CDR2 FQGNSA. The CDR3 is 14 residues long. The DNA of the CDR3 is TGTGCCAGCACCTTTATTGGGGGGGACTCTCTAGCTTTCTTT. Its translation is CASTFIGGDSLAFF.

This chain joins TRBV29-1 and TRBJ1-2; D call uncertain. Trimming cost V 3 bases and J 6 bases, with 8 bases left between them. The CDR3 loop spans 11 amino acids. CDR1 and CDR2 from the germline V gene are SQVTM and ANQGSEA. CDR3 nucleotides: TGCAGCGTTGATGTCCCGGATGGCTACACCTTC. Its translation: CSVDVPDGYTF.

In this sample, this clone turned up once. The CDR3 bases are TGTGCCAGCAGTGGGCTGGACGTCGAGCGGGATACGCAGTATTTT. Translating gives CASSGLDVERDTQYF. The chain uses TRBV2 and TRBJ2-3; tentatively, D is TRBD2 (5 bases). Germline loops: CDR1 SNHLY, CDR2 FYNNEI. The CDR3 has 15 amino acids. V was trimmed by 4 bases and J by 6 bases, leaving 17 bases between them.

The CDR3 DNA reads TGTGCCAGCAGAAGCACAGATACGCAGTATTTT. This encodes CASRSTDTQYF. The V and J genes are TRBV2 and TRBJ2-3; the D is unclear. The CDR3 has 11 amino acids. Germline V gene sequence: CDR1 SNHLY, CDR2 FYNNEI. The ends were cut back, 6 bases at V and 0 bases at J, with 1 base in the middle.

In this sample, this clone turned up a few times. The chain combines TRBV7-2 with TRBJ1-4; D is ambiguous. This CDR3 has 13 amino acids. Germline assignment: CDR1 SGHTA and CDR2 FQGNSA. The V end lost 3 bases, the J end lost 7 bases, and 9 bases lay between the germline ends. CDR3 in amino acids: CASSFMGREKLFF. The CDR3 coding sequence is TGTGCCAGCAGCTTCATGGGCCGTGAAAAACTGTTTTTT.

There are a few counts of this clone. The chain carries TRBV6-6 and TRBJ2-5; D remains unclear. The V and J ends lost 6 bases and 3 bases respectively, with 8 bases between them. Germline V gene lookup returns CDR1 MNHNY and CDR2 SVGAGI (reference sequence). CDR3 length: 12 amino acids. The CDR3 bases are TGTGCCAGCAGCCCTGTCGAAGAGACCCAGTACTTC. It is translated as CASSPVEETQYF.

This clone appeared a single time. The chain combines TRBV4-3 with TRBJ2-7; D may be TRBD1 (5 bases). This CDR3 contains 13 residues. V lost 0 bases and J 5 bases, leaving 8 bases between the germline ends. CDR1 and CDR2 (germline): LGHNA, YSLEER. For the CDR3, the DNA is TGCGCCAGCAGCCAAGATATCAGGGACGAGCAGTACTTC. Residues: CASSQDIRDEQYF.

The chain carries TRBV11-2 and TRBJ2-2; D is unclear. Trimming pared 5 bases from V and 1 base from J, leaving 8 bases between. From germline, CDR1 is SGHAT and CDR2 FQNNGV. The CDR3 runs 14 residues. Here the CDR3 DNA reads TGTGCCAGCAGCAAGGGCCAGAACACCGGGGAGCTGTTTTTT. Translated: CASSKGQNTGELFF.

The chain recombines TRBV5-1 with TRBJ2-2; 11 bases line up with TRBD1. The CDR3 has 16 amino acids. The V gene's germline CDR1 is SGHRS and CDR2 YFSETQ. The junction had 7 bases not matched to a gene; V was cut back by 2 bases and J by 7 bases. The CDR3: CASSFAGQGANGELFF. The CDR3 DNA reads TGCGCCAGCAGCTTTGCCGGACAGGGGGCCAACGGGGAGCTGTTTTTT.

The rearrangement uses TRBV29-1 and TRBJ1-4; D is unresolved. Trimming took 4 bases from V and 3 from J, leaving 9 bases between them. Germline V gives CDR1 SQVTM, CDR2 ANQGSEA. The CDR3 is 13 residues long. The CDR3 loop reads CSVAAGPNEKLFF. In nucleotides, the CDR3 is TGCAGCGTTGCGGCAGGCCCTAATGAAAAACTGTTTTTT.

V gene TRBV27 combines with J gene TRBJ2-5; TRBD1 agrees at 9 bases. V lost 6 bases and J lost 1; bases outside the gene matches: 3. CDR3 length: 14 amino acids. Germline values: CDR1 MNHEY, CDR2 SMNVEV (reference sequence). CDR3 region: CASRPDRGQETQYF. In DNA form, the CDR3 reads TGTGCCAGCAGACCGGACAGGGGCCAAGAGACCCAGTACTTC.

This clone appeared once. Written as DNA, the CDR3 is TGTGCCAGCAGCACAACAAGGGCTGATTCACCCCTCCACTTT. This gives the protein CASSTTRADSPLHF. J is TRBJ1-6 and V is TRBV25-1, with no clear D. This CDR3 is built from 14 residues. Trimming cost V 6 bases and J 8 bases, with 14 bases left between them. Germline CDR1 MGHDK, CDR2 SYGVNS.

This chain uses TRBV14 with TRBJ2-7; TRBD2 matches at 8 bases. Germline CDR1 SGHDN, CDR2 FVKESK. V gave up 3 bases and J gave up 1 base; unmatched junction bases: 5. CDR3 length: 15 amino acids. Here the CDR3 DNA reads TGTGCCAGCAGCCACCCGGGACTAGGGTCCTACGAGCAGTACTTC. Translation gives CASSHPGLGSYEQYF.